This T cell receptor (beta chain) appears in the sequencing data of a study of OX40 agonist ivuxolimab in advanced cancers. CDR1 and CDR2 (germline): MNHNS, SASEGT. V was pared by 6 bases and J by 14 bases, with 13 bases between. CDR3 length: 10 residues. Here immunoSEQ multiplex PCR was the method, and the copy in TCRdb shows in-frame clones only, minus some. The sample holds about 79,000 clones, about 94% seen once. General observations from the study: Both blood CD4+ and CD8+ T cells showed clonal growth by week 6 at 0.1 to 3.0 mg/kg.

As to this clone: What it binds is not known.

The source is an adult with an advanced solid tumor such as melanoma, head and neck, liver or kidney cancer. Source: CD4+ or CD8+ T cells sorted from blood, taken in a trial of the OX40 agonist ivuxolimab. This chain joins TRBV6-1 and TRBJ1-2; D call uncertain. The CDR3 DNA reads as TGTGCCAGCAGCGAGTCTAAGGAGACCTTC. Encoded protein: CASSESKETF.